The clone carrying this T cell receptor (beta chain) was counted between two and nine times. Using its own MiXCR run on the 5' RACE reads, TCRdb lists one record per CDR3 protein. Of 300,000 to 400,000 distinct CDR3 sequences listed, around 27% are singletons. This CDR3 spans 15 amino acids. Germline CDR1 MGHDK, CDR2 SYGVNS. Trimming at V came to 2 bases and at J to 8 bases, leaving 3 bases not matched to a gene. The source of the sample is a study of T-cell memory formation after mild COVID-19. This sequence originates from an adult woman who had mild COVID-19 (a few samples of this study predate the infection). Cell type and time point are not known. The sequenced material came from PBMCs or a T cell subset sorted from them (not recorded which). The chain links TRBV25-1 to TRBJ1-6; 10 bases align to TRBD1. CDR3 DNA: TGTGCCAGCAGTGAACCCGGGACAGGGGATTCACCCCTCCACTTT. It is translated as CASSEPGTGDSPLHF.